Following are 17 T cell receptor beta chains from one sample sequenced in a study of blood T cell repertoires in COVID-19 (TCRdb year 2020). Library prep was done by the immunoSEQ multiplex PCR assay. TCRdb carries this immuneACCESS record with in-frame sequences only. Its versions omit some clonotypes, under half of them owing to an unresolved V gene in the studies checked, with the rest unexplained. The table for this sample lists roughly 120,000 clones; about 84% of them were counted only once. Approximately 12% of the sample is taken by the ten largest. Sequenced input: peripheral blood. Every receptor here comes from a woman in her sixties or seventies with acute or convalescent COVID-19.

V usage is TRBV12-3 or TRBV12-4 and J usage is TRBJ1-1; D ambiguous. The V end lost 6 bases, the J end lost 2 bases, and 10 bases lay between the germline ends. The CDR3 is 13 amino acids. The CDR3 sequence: CASSTYRNTEAFF. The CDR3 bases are TGTGCCAGCAGCACCTACAGAAACACTGAAGCTTTCTTT.

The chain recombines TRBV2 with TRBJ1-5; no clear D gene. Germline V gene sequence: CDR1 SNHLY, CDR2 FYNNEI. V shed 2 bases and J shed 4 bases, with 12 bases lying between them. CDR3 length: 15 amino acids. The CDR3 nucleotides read TGTGCCAGCAGTGAAATGTGGCCCGGGAATCAGCCCCAGCATTTT. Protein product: CASSEMWPGNQPQHF.

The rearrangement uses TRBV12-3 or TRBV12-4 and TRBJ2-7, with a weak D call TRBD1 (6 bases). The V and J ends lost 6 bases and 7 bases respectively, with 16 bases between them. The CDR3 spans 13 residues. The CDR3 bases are TGTGCCAGCAGCCCACACAGGGTGGGAGAGCAGTACTTC. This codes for CASSPHRVGEQYF.

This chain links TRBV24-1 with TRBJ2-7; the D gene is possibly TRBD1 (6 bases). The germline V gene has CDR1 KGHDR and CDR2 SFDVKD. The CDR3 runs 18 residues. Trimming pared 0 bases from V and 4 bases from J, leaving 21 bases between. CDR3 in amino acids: CATSDLIRGLVPLYEQYV. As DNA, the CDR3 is TGTGCCACCAGTGATTTGATCAGGGGATTAGTACCACTTTACGAGCAGTACGTC.

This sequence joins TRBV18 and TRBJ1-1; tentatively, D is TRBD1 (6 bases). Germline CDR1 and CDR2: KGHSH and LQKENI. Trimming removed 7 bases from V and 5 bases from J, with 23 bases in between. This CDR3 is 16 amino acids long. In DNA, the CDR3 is TGTGCCAGCTTACCCCCGGGGGGGCGTCGACCGACTGAAGCTTTCTTT. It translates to CASLPPGGRRPTEAFF.

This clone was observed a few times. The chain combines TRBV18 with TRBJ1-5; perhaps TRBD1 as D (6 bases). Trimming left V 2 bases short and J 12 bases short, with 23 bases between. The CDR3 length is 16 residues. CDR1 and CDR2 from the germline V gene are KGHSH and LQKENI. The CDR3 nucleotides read TGTGCCAGCTCACCAACAGTAGGGACAAAAGTCCCTCTCCAGCATTTT. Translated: CASSPTVGTKVPLQHF.

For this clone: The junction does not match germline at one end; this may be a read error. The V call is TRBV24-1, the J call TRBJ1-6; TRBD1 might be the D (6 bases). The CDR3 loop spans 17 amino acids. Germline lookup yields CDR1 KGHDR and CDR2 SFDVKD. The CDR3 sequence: CATSDLVTGSDNSPLHF. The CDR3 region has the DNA TGTGCCACCAGTGATTTGGTGACAGGCTCCGATAATTCACCCCTCCACTTT.

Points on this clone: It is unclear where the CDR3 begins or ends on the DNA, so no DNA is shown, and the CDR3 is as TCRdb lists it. The CDR3 is CASSFGQGAPTGELFF. The chain employs TRBV12-1 and TRBJ2-2; TRBD1 was called by the table and not checked on the DNA. TRBV12-1 is flagged as a pseudogene. The CDR3 numbers 16 amino acids, ends counted.

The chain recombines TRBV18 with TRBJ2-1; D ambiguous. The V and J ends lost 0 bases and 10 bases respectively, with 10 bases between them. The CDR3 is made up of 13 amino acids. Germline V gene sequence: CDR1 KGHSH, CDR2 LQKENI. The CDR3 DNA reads TGTGCCAGCTCACCACCGTTGGTACAGGAGCAGTTCTTC. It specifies CASSPPLVQEQFF. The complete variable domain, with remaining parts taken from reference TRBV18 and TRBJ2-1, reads NAGVMQNPRHLVRRRGQEARLRCSPMKGHSHVYWYRQLPEEGLKFMVYLQKENIIDESGMPKERFSAEFPKEGPSILRIQQVVRGDSAAYFCASSPPLVQEQFFGPGTRLTVL.

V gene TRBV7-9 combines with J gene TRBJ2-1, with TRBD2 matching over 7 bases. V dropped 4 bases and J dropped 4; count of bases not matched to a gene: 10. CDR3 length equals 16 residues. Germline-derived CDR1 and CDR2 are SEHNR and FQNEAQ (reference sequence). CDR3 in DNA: TGTGCCAGCAGCTCTATAAAGCGGGGCTCTTACAATGAGCAGTTCTTC. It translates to CASSSIKRGSYNEQFF.

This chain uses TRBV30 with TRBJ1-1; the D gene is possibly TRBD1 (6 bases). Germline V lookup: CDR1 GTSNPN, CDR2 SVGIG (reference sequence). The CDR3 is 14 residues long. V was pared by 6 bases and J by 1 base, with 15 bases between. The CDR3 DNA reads TGTGCCTGTTCCCCCGGGGGGGCGAACACTGAAGCTTTCTTT. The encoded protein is CACSPGGANTEAFF.

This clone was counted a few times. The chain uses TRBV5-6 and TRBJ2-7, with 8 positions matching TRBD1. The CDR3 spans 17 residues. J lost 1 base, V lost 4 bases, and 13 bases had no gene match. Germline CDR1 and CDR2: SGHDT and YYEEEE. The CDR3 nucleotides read TGTGCCAGCAGCCAGTACCCAGGGGGCGCGGGATCCTACGAGCAGTACGTC. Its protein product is CASSQYPGGAGSYEQYV.

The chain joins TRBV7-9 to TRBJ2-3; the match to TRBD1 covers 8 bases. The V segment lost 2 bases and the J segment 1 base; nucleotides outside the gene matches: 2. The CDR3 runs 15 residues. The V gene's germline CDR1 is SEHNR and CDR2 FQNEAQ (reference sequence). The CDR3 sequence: CASSLQGQGTDTQYF. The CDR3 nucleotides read TGTGCCAGCAGCTTACAGGGACAGGGCACAGATACGCAGTATTTT.

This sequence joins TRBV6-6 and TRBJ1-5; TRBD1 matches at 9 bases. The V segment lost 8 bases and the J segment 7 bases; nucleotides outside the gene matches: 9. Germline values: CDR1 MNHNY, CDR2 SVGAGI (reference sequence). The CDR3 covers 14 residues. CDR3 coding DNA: TGTGCCAGCGCCTCCGGGACAGGGTACCAGCCCCAGCATTTT. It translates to CASASGTGYQPQHF.

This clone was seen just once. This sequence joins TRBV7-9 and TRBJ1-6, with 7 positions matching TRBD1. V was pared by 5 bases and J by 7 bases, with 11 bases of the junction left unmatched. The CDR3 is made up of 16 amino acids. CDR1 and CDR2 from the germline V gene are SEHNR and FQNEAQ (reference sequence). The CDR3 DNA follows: TGTGCCAGCAGCGGAGGGCCGGGACAGATGAATTCACCCCTCCACTTT. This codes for CASSGGPGQMNSPLHF. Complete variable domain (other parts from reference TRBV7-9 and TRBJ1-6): DTGVSQNPRHKITKRGQNVTFRCDPISEHNRLYWYRQTLGQGPEFLTYFQNEAQLEKSRLLSDRFSAERPKGSFSTLEIQRTEQGDSAMYLCASSGGPGQMNSPLHFGNGTRLTVT.

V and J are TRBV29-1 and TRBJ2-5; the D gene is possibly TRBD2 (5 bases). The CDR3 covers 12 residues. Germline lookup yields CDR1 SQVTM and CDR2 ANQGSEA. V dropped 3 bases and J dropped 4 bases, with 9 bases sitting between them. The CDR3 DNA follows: TGCAGCGTTGAGGGGAGAGGAGAGACCCAGTACTTC. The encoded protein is CSVEGRGETQYF.

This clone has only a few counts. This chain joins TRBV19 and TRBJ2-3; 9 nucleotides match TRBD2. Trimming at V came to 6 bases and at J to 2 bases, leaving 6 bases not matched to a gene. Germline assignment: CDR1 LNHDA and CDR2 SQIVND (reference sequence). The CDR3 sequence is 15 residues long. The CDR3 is CASSALAGATDTQYF. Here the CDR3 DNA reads TGTGCCAGTAGCGCCTTAGCGGGGGCCACAGATACGCAGTATTTT.